This T cell receptor (beta chain) derives from a study of PD-1 blockade in classical Hodgkin lymphoma. All the patients suffered relapse after autologous stem cell transplantation, and brentuximab vedotin exposure differed. Sequencing used immunoSEQ multiplex PCR; TCRdb keeps in-frame clones, though not all of them. Altogether tens of thousands of clones are present, around 80% being singletons, with the ten largest covering 10% to 15%. Study outcomes and limitations: Relapsed/refractory patients reportedly had lower baseline diversity than newly diagnosed patients.

As regards this clone: Its antigen is still unknown.

The CDR3 sequence is 15 residues long. J lost 0 bases, V lost 6 bases, and 2 bases had no gene match. Germline lookup yields CDR1 MNHNY and CDR2 SVGAGI (reference sequence). This sequence was found in a human donor with classical Hodgkin lymphoma. The chain combines TRBV6-6 with TRBJ1-5, with 10 nucleotides matching TRBD1. This sample comprised peripheral blood mononuclear cells (PBMCs), obtained at baseline. CDR3 amino acids: CASRRDRGSNQPQHF. DNA of the CDR3: TGTGCCAGCAGACGGGACAGGGGTAGCAATCAGCCCCAGCATTTT.